This TCR beta chain was sequenced during a study of shared clonotypes between healthy human individuals. Comments on this clone: What it binds is unknown.

Trimming stripped 0 bases from V and 5 bases from J, with 17 bases between. The V gene's germline CDR1 is LGHNA and CDR2 YSLEER. The CDR3 extends over 17 amino acids. General observations from the study: The study drew on few donors, limiting represented genetic and exposure-history diversity. Sharing across four donors was seen in 4.5% to 5.5% of naive CD4 clonotypes.

Assay: immunoSEQ multiplex PCR; the TCRdb copy retains only in-frame clones and omits some. The data show around 1 million clones, with around three quarters seen just once and approximately 1.5% held by the top ten. Donors, healthy HIV-negative adults, lacked recent acute infections or vaccinations. Those who donated, Caucasian adults without exception, all lived in Nashville, Tennessee. This chain joins TRBV4-3 and TRBJ2-1; D remains unclear. Input material: memory CD4+ T cells sorted from blood. Subset of the sample: CD45RA-negative fraction. The receptor's source is a man younger than 30 in good health. The CDR3 reads CASSQELRGLVNNEQFF. The CDR3 coding sequence is TGCGCCAGCAGCCAAGAGTTGCGCGGATTAGTGAACAATGAGCAGTTCTTC.